The rows below give T cell receptor beta chains drawn from one sample of a study of blood T cell repertoires in COVID-19. Clones were sequenced by immunoSEQ multiplex PCR, and TCRdb holds only the in-frame ones, with some missing. The data contain under 300,000 clones, around 87% of them singletons. Sequencing was done on a sample of peripheral blood. The receptors here all came from a woman aged 55-70 years with COVID-19, enrolled during active disease. CDR3s include the opening cysteine and the closing phenylalanine or tryptophan. Each record gives: J gene, D gene, clone size, V gene, CDR3 protein, CDR3 DNA. A D gene is named only where the DNA matches it firmly. Only some rows state a clone size, as once, few, many or a class for expanded clones.

>TRBJ1-2|TRBD1|-|TRBV20-1
CSASAGGRSGYTF
TGCAGTGCTAGTGCAGGGGGCCGTAGTGGCTACACCTTC
>TRBJ2-3|TRBD1|-|TRBV19
CASTFPGQGGDTQYF
TGTGCCAGTACTTTCCCGGGACAGGGTGGCGATACGCAGTATTTT
>TRBJ1-6|-|-|TRBV10-3
CAISSGGYGDSPLHF
TGTGCCATCAGTAGTGGGGGGTACGGGGATTCACCCCTCCACTTT
>TRBJ2-4|-|-|TRBV6-6
CASTLGLDRGNIQYF
TGTGCCAGCACCCTCGGTTTAGATAGGGGAAACATTCAGTACTTC
>TRBJ1-1|TRBD1|-|TRBV10-3
CAISAGQGLQAFF
TGTGCCATCAGCGCTGGACAGGGGCTTCAAGCTTTCTTT
>TRBJ2-5|TRBD2|-|TRBV5-5
CASSRETSGGRETQYF
TGTGCCAGCAGCCGCGAGACTAGCGGGGGGCGGGAGACCCAGTACTTC
>TRBJ2-1|TRBD1|-|TRBV5-1
CASRPDRGQYNEQFF
TGCGCCAGCAGGCCGGACAGGGGGCAATACAATGAGCAGTTCTTC
>TRBJ1-2|-|-|TRBV2
CASSDWGGQYGYTF
TGTGCCAGCAGTGATTGGGGGGGGCAATATGGCTACACCTTC
>TRBJ2-3|TRBD2|-|TRBV5-4
CASSLAGLATDTQYF
TGTGCCAGCAGCTTGGCGGGACTAGCCACAGATACGCAGTATTTT
>TRBJ2-6|-|-|TRBV10-3
CAISSQGPGANVLTF
TGTGCCATCAGTTCGCAGGGGCCTGGGGCCAACGTCCTGACTTTC
>TRBJ1-2|TRBD1|-|TRBV5-1
CASSLAAIGQGEEGYTF
TGCGCCAGCAGCTTGGCTGCGATCGGACAGGGGGAGGAAGGCTACACCTTC
>TRBJ1-5|-|-|TRBV7-2
CASSLASSNQPQHF
TGTGCCAGCAGCTTAGCGAGTAGCAATCAGCCCCAGCATTTT
>TRBJ1-1|-|-|TRBV19
CASSIQGNTEAFF
TGTGCCAGTAGTATACAGGGGAACACTGAAGCTTTCTTT
>TRBJ1-5|TRBD1|once|TRBV19
CASGPGQGHQPQHF
TGTGCCAGCGGCCCGGGACAGGGGCATCAGCCCCAGCATTTT
>TRBJ2-2|-|-|TRBV5-1
CASSLGGRRGTGELFF
TGCGCCAGCAGCTTGGGTGGGCGCCGGGGCACCGGGGAGCTGTTTTTT
>TRBJ1-3|-|-|TRBV5-1
CASSFDGYSGNTIYF
TGCGCCAGCAGCTTCGACGGGTACTCTGGAAACACCATATATTTT
>TRBJ1-2|TRBD1|few|TRBV9
CASSVGTDYGYTF
TGTGCCAGCAGCGTCGGGACAGACTATGGCTACACCTTC
>TRBJ1-5|-|-|TRBV19
CASSILGGNANQPQHF
TGTGCCAGTAGTATACTGGGAGGGAATGCCAATCAGCCCCAGCATTTT
>TRBJ1-3|-|-|TRBV5-1
CASSLQGSSSGNTIYF
TGCGCCAGCAGCTTGCAGGGGTCCTCCTCTGGAAACACCATATATTTT